Below are 28 T cell receptor beta chains sequenced from a single sample in a study of blood T cell repertoires in COVID-19. Assay used: immunoSEQ multiplex PCR; TCRdb lists only in-frame clones, some missing. The table includes fewer than 250,000 clones, around 88% detected once. What was sequenced was peripheral blood. The receptors stem from a woman in her forties or fifties with acute or convalescent COVID-19.

The chain couples TRBV19 to TRBJ1-1, with D possibly TRBD1 on 5 matching bases. CDR3 size: 14 residues. Germline V gene sequence: CDR1 LNHDA, CDR2 SQIVND (reference sequence). Trimming left V 2 bases short and J 1 base short, with 8 bases between. The CDR3 DNA is TGTGCCAGTAGTATACAAAGGGGGAACACTGAAGCTTTCTTT. It yields the protein CASSIQRGNTEAFF.

V and J are TRBV7-7 and TRBJ2-2; 11 bases match TRBD1. In germline, CDR1 is SSHAT, CDR2 FNYEAQ (reference sequence). The CDR3 is 15 residues long. V lost 5 bases to trimming and J lost 7 bases; unmatched junction nucleotides: 6. The CDR3: CASSPDRGPGGELFF. DNA of the CDR3: TGTGCCAGCAGCCCGGACAGGGGGCCGGGCGGGGAGCTGTTTTTT.

The gene calls are TRBV6-5 and TRBJ2-2; the match to TRBD2 covers 12 bases. Germline CDR1 and CDR2: MNHEY and SVGAGI. J was trimmed by 6 bases and V by 8 bases; bases with no gene match: 4. The CDR3 length is 14 residues. Written as DNA, the CDR3 is TGTGCCAGCTTGCCTAGCGGGAGGGCCGGGGAGCTGTTTTTT. Protein sequence: CASLPSGRAGELFF.

This chain links TRBV6-5 with TRBJ1-2, with 9 bases that match TRBD1. CDR1 MNHEY and CDR2 SVGAGI come from the germline V gene. The CDR3 is 15 amino acids. Unmatched junction bases numbered 11, after V lost 5 bases and J lost 7 bases. The CDR3 nucleotides read TGTGCCAGCAGTCACCCTCCGGGACAGGGAGGTGGCTACACCTTC. It codes for CASSHPPGQGGGYTF.

V and J are TRBV21-1 and TRBJ2-7; the table's D call of TRBD2 was not tested on the DNA. TRBV21-1 is recorded as a pseudogene. The CDR3 contains 19 residues. CDR3 sequence (DNA): TGTGCCAGCAGCAAAGCGCTTAAAGCCGGGACTAGCGGGAGAGGGGAGCAGTACTTC. Encoded protein: CASSKALKAGTSGRGEQYF.

This clone was seen a few times. V gene TRBV7-2 combines with J gene TRBJ2-2; possible D gene TRBD2, 6 bases. CDR1 is SGHTA, CDR2 FQGNSA, per germline. The CDR3 spans 15 residues. V was cut by 6 bases and J by 5 bases, with 16 bases left in between. CDR3 in amino acids: CASSTRREGTGELFF. CDR3 coding DNA: TGTGCCAGCAGTACCAGGCGGGAAGGTACCGGGGAGCTGTTTTTT. The full variable domain, with the rest looked up from reference TRBV7-2 and TRBJ2-2, is GAGVSQSPSNKVTEKGKDVELRCDPISGHTALYWYRQSLGQGLEFLIYFQGNSAPDKSGLPSDRFSAERTGGSVSTLTIQRTQQEDSAVYLCASSTRREGTGELFFGEGSRLTVL.

The chain links TRBV29-1 to TRBJ1-1; a weak D match, TRBD1 (6 bases). The CDR3 covers 15 residues. V was cut by 4 bases and J by 0 bases, with 15 bases left in between. Germline-derived CDR1 and CDR2 are SQVTM and ANQGSEA. CDR3 protein: CSVAPFRGMNTEAFF. The CDR3 DNA reads TGCAGCGTTGCGCCGTTCAGGGGTATGAACACTGAAGCTTTCTTT.

This chain joins TRBV18 and TRBJ2-1, with D possibly matching TRBD2 (6 bases). Trimming took off 2 bases at V and 6 bases at J, with 17 bases between the two ends. This CDR3 contains 16 residues. The V gene's germline CDR1 is KGHSH and CDR2 LQKENI. CDR3 amino acids: CASSPTRASGGNEQFF. The CDR3, as DNA: TGTGCCAGCTCACCAACTCGGGCCTCCGGGGGCAATGAGCAGTTCTTC.

This clone was detected a few times. The chain combines TRBV6-1 with TRBJ2-7; a weak D match, TRBD1 (6 bases). With 3 bases removed from V and 6 bases from J, the gap between germline ends came to 15 bases. Per germline, CDR1 MNHNS and CDR2 SASEGT. This CDR3 region has 14 residues. CDR3: CASSEQGQSSEQYF. DNA for the CDR3: TGTGCCAGCAGTGAGCAGGGGCAGTCATCCGAGCAGTACTTC.

The V gene is TRBV5-1, the J gene TRBJ2-1; tentatively, D is TRBD1 (5 bases). V dropped 0 bases and J dropped 7 bases, with 17 bases sitting between them. The CDR3 loop spans 16 amino acids. The V gene's germline CDR1 is SGHRS and CDR2 YFSETQ. The CDR3 is CASSLGGGRTQNEQFF. The DNA for the CDR3 is TGCGCCAGCAGCTTGGGGGGCGGCCGCACCCAAAATGAGCAGTTCTTC. Based on the CDR3 plus reference TRBV5-1 and TRBJ2-1, the full variable domain is KAGVTQTPRYLIKTRGQQVTLSCSPISGHRSVSWYQQTPGQGLQFLFEYFSETQRNKGNFPGRFSGRQFSNSRSEMNVSTLELGDSALYLCASSLGGGRTQNEQFFGPGTRLTVL.

The chain has TRBV5-1 and TRBJ1-4; 7 bases line up with TRBD1. Germline trimming cut 3 bases from V and 5 bases from J; bases unmatched to any gene: 4. CDR3 length equals 14 residues. The germline V gene has CDR1 SGHRS and CDR2 YFSETQ. The CDR3 DNA reads TGCGCCAGCAGCTCCACGACAGGGAATGAAAAACTGTTTTTT. This gives the protein CASSSTTGNEKLFF.

The chain couples TRBV19 to TRBJ1-6; a possible D gene is TRBD1 (5 bases). This CDR3 is built from 14 residues. Trimming took 3 bases from V and 13 from J, leaving 16 bases between them. Germline V gene data show CDR1 as LNHDA and CDR2 as SQIVND (reference sequence). Here the CDR3 reads CASSMGMGLGPLHF. The CDR3 coding sequence is TGTGCCAGTAGTATGGGAATGGGGCTAGGGCCCCTCCACTTT.

V is TRBV7-2 and J is TRBJ1-2, with D perhaps TRBD1 (6 bases). V shed 3 bases and J shed 7 bases, with 15 bases lying between them. Germline CDR1 and CDR2: SGHTA and FQGNSA. The CDR3 consists of 14 residues. Here the CDR3 reads CASSLAQGWSGYTF. For the CDR3, the DNA is TGTGCCAGCAGCTTGGCACAGGGTTGGAGTGGCTACACCTTC.

V and J are TRBV28 and TRBJ2-1, with TRBD1 matching 7 bases. The CDR3 contains 14 residues. In germline, CDR1 is MDHEN, CDR2 SYDVKM. V was clipped by 4 bases and J by 3 bases; unmatched bases: 3. The CDR3: CASSYRDSYNEQFF. CDR3 bases: TGTGCCAGCAGTTACCGGGACAGCTACAATGAGCAGTTCTTC.

The V gene is TRBV29-1, the J gene TRBJ1-2; possible D gene TRBD1, 6 bases. This CDR3 spans 13 amino acids. Germline-derived CDR1 and CDR2 are SQVTM and ANQGSEA. Between the trimmed V and J ends, which lost 3 bases and 3 bases, there was a span of 11 bases. CDR3 sequence reads: CSVDRGADYGYTF. The CDR3 DNA reads as TGCAGCGTTGACCGGGGGGCGGACTATGGCTACACCTTC.

The chain couples TRBV10-2 to TRBJ1-4; D is perhaps TRBD1 (5 bases). The V gene's germline CDR1 is WSHSY and CDR2 SAAADI. The CDR3 runs 15 residues. Trimming took off 6 bases at V and 8 bases at J, with 19 bases between the two ends. This CDR3 is CASSVTDSPPEKLFF. CDR3 nucleotides: TGCGCCAGCAGCGTTACTGACAGTCCACCCGAAAAACTGTTTTTT.

This clone was counted between two and nine times. This chain joins TRBV28 and TRBJ1-5; perhaps TRBD1 as D (5 bases). The V and J ends lost 6 bases and 0 bases respectively, with 18 bases between them. This CDR3 spans 17 amino acids. Per germline, CDR1 MDHEN and CDR2 SYDVKM. CDR3 in DNA: TGTGCCAGCAGCGCTAGGGCCCGGGGGAATAGCAATCAGCCCCAGCATTTT. This codes for CASSARARGNSNQPQHF.

This rearrangement joins TRBV5-1 to TRBJ2-7; perhaps TRBD2 as D (6 bases). The CDR3 consists of 15 residues. Germline-derived CDR1 and CDR2 are SGHRS and YFSETQ. V was trimmed by 3 bases and J by 5 bases, leaving 18 bases between them. The CDR3 bases are TGCGCCAGCAGCTGGGGGGACTTAACCGGAGACGAGCAGTACTTC. This encodes CASSWGDLTGDEQYF. Full variable domain (rest looked up from reference TRBV5-1 and TRBJ2-7): KAGVTQTPRYLIKTRGQQVTLSCSPISGHRSVSWYQQTPGQGLQFLFEYFSETQRNKGNFPGRFSGRQFSNSRSEMNVSTLELGDSALYLCASSWGDLTGDEQYFGPGTRLTVT.

This clone has more than one count but fewer than ten. The CDR3, as DNA: TGTGCCAGCAGCAAAGACAGCTACGAGCAGTACTTC. Protein sequence: CASSKDSYEQYF. The V and J genes are TRBV12-3 or TRBV12-4 and TRBJ2-7; the D gene is possibly TRBD1 (5 bases). CDR3 length: 12 residues. Trimming stripped 6 bases from V and 3 bases from J, with 9 bases between.

CDR3 sequence reads: CASSFGSTSASYEQYF. The CDR3 region has the DNA TGTGCCAGCAGTTTCGGATCGACTAGCGCATCCTACGAGCAGTACTTC. This chain uses TRBV27 with TRBJ2-7, with TRBD2 identical over 8 bases. The CDR3 runs to 16 residues. Per germline, CDR1 MNHEY and CDR2 SMNVEV (reference sequence). After removal of 3 bases from V and 1 base from J, the junction contained 8 bases not matched to a gene.

The chain links TRBV6-2 or TRBV6-3 to TRBJ2-7, with 7 bases matching TRBD2. Germline V gives CDR1 MNHEY, CDR2 SVGEGT. The CDR3 contains 15 residues. The J segment lost 7 bases and the V segment lost 2 bases, leaving 11 bases of the junction unmatched. The CDR3 sequence: CASSYLFSGGGEQYF. The CDR3 DNA follows: TGTGCCAGCAGTTACCTCTTTTCGGGAGGAGGGGAGCAGTACTTC.

V is TRBV5-1 and J is TRBJ2-3, with 7 bases matching TRBD1. With 4 bases clipped from V and 0 bases from J, the junction kept 5 bases outside the gene matches. The CDR3 covers 15 residues. Germline assignment: CDR1 SGHRS and CDR2 YFSETQ. The CDR3: CASSPEGASTDTQYF. The CDR3 region has the DNA TGCGCCAGCAGCCCCGAGGGGGCTAGCACAGATACGCAGTATTTT.

The chain employs TRBV5-6 and TRBJ2-5; tentatively, D is TRBD2 (5 bases). Per the germline V gene, CDR1 is SGHDT and CDR2 is YYEEEE. The ends were cut back, 2 bases at V and 0 bases at J, with 14 bases in the middle. The CDR3 has 16 residues. In DNA, the CDR3 is TGTGCCAGCAGCTTTCGATCTCTGAGGGACCAAGAGACCCAGTACTTC. Encoded protein: CASSFRSLRDQETQYF.

This rearrangement joins TRBV18 to TRBJ2-7; no reliable D call. Germline V gene sequence: CDR1 KGHSH, CDR2 LQKENI. Trimming took 3 bases from V and 2 from J, leaving 14 bases between them. The CDR3 length is 15 residues. The CDR3 DNA reads TGTGCCAGCTCACCTACCGGGTCCGCTCCCTACGAGCAGTACTTC. Its translation is CASSPTGSAPYEQYF.

The table lists this clone with many counts. The genes are TRBV5-1 and TRBJ2-1; 8 positions agree with TRBD2. The ends lost 0 bases at V and 8 bases at J; junction bases unmatched: 4. Germline CDR1 reads SGHRS; CDR2 reads YFSETQ. The CDR3 has 14 amino acids. The CDR3 region has the DNA TGCGCCAGCAGCTTGGGAGCGGGAGTTTATGAGCAGTTCTTC. Protein sequence: CASSLGAGVYEQFF.

Only a few counts were recorded for this clone. This chain connects TRBV5-6 to TRBJ1-2; no definite D call. The CDR3 has 15 residues. Germline V CDR1 and CDR2: SGHDT, YYEEEE. V lost 2 bases and J lost 4, with 15 bases in between. The CDR3 DNA follows: TGTGCCAGCAGCTTCCCAGGACGGACTCGCTATGGCTACACCTTC. Protein sequence: CASSFPGRTRYGYTF.

This chain joins TRBV28 and TRBJ2-7, with a possible D match to TRBD2 (6 bases). The CDR3 covers 14 residues. V gave up 4 bases and J gave up 6 bases, with 16 bases separating them. Germline assignment: CDR1 MDHEN and CDR2 SYDVKM. The CDR3 loop reads CASSSRQWDFEQYF. DNA for the CDR3: TGTGCCAGCAGTTCTAGACAGTGGGACTTCGAGCAGTACTTC.

Concerning this clone itself: The sample holds other DNA sequences that translate to the same CDR3. This rearrangement joins TRBV15 to TRBJ1-2; 10 nucleotides align to TRBD1. Per germline, CDR1 LNHNV and CDR2 YYDKDF (reference sequence). The junction had 6 bases not matched to a gene; V was cut back by 0 bases and J by 8 bases. The CDR3 is 15 amino acids. The CDR3 loop reads CATSRDRGTGDGYTF. In DNA form, the CDR3 reads TGTGCCACCAGCAGAGATAGGGGGACAGGGGACGGCTACACCTTC.